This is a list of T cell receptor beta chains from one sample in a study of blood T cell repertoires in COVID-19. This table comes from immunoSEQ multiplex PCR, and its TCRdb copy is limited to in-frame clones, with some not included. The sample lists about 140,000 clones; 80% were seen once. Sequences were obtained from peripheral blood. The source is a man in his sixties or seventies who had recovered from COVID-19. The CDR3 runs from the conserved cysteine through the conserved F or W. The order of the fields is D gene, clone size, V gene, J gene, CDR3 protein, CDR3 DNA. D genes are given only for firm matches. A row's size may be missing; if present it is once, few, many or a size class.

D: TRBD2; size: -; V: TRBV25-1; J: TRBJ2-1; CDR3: CASSILAGGDNEQFF; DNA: TGTGCCAGCAGTATACTAGCGGGGGGTGACAATGAGCAGTTCTTC
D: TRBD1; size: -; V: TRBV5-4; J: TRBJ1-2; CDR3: CASSLLTGESWGDYGYTF; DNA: TGTGCCAGCAGCCTCCTTACAGGGGAATCATGGGGTGACTATGGCTACACCTTC
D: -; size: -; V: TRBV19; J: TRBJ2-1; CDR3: CASSINNNEQFF; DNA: TGTGCCAGTAGTATAAATAACAATGAGCAGTTCTTC
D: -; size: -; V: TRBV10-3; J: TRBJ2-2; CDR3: CAILQGDYTGELFF; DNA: TGTGCCATCTTGCAGGGGGACTACACCGGGGAGCTGTTTTTT
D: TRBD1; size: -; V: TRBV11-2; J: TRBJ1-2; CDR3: CASSLSPGQLYGYTF; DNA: TGTGCCAGCAGCTTATCCCCGGGACAGCTCTATGGCTACACCTTC
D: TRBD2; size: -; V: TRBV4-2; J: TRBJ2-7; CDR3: CASSPSFRGRAYEQYF; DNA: TGTGCCAGCAGCCCCTCTTTCCGCGGGAGGGCATACGAGCAGTACTTC
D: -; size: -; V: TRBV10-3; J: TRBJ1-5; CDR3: CAIKRAGEGQPQHF; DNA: TGTGCCATCAAGAGGGCAGGTGAGGGCCAGCCCCAGCATTTT
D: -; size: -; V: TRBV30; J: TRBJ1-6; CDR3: CAWSVPGPNNSPLHF; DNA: TGTGCCTGGAGTGTTCCAGGGCCAAATAATTCACCCCTCCACTTT
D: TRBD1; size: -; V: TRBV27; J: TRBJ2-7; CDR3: CASASVRQGALEQYF; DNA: TGTGCCAGCGCGAGCGTTAGGCAGGGGGCCCTCGAGCAGTACTTC
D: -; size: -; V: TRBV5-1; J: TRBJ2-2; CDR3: CASSLRHNTGELFF; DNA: TGCGCCAGCAGCCTCAGACATAACACCGGGGAGCTGTTTTTT
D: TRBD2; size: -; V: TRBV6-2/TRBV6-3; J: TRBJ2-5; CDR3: CASSPNWREGQETQYF; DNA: TGTGCCAGCAGTCCCAACTGGCGGGAGGGACAAGAGACCCAGTACTTC
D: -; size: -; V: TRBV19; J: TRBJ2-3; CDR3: CATRDSGADTQYF; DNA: TGTGCCACCCGGGACTCTGGGGCAGATACGCAGTATTTT
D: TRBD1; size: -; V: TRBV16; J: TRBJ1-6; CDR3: CASSSPGQGDSPLHF; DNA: TGTGCCAGCAGCTCACCGGGACAGGGCGATTCACCCCTCCACTTT
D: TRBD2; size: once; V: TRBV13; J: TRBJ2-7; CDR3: CASSNSGSSYEQYF; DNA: TGTGCCAGCAGCAATAGCGGGAGCTCCTACGAGCAGTACTTC
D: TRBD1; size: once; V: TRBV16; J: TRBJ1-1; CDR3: CASSLSSGQGFWLAEAFF; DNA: TGTGCCAGCAGCCTCTCCTCAGGACAGGGATTTTGGTTAGCTGAAGCTTTCTTT
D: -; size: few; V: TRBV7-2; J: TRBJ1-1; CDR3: CASSLVADTEAFF; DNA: TGTGCCAGCAGCTTGGTGGCAGACACTGAAGCTTTCTTT
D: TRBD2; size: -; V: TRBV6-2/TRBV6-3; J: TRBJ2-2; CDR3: CASSGRFSGELFF; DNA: TGTGCCAGTAGCGGGAGGTTTTCCGGGGAGCTGTTTTTT
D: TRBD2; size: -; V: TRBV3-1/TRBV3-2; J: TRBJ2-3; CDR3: CASSRLAGSTDTQYF; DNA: TGTGCCAGCAGCCGACTAGCGGGTAGCACAGATACGCAGTATTTT
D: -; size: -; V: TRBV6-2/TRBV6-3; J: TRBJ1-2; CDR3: CASSSRSGALYYGYTF; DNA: TGTGCCAGCAGTTCCCGATCAGGGGCCCTATACTATGGCTACACCTTC
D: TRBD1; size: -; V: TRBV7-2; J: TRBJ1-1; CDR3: CASSFGLGQGRSLNTEAFF; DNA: TGTGCCAGCAGCTTTGGTTTGGGACAGGGGCGTTCTCTGAACACTGAAGCTTTCTTT
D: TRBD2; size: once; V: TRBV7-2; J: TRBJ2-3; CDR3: CASSLAGGRPDTQYF; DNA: TGTGCCAGCAGCCTAGCGGGAGGGCGGCCAGATACGCAGTATTTT
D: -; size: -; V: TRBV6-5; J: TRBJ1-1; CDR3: CASTERGTEAFF; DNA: TGTGCCAGCACCGAAAGGGGAACTGAAGCTTTCTTT
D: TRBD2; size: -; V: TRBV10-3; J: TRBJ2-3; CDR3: CAISQGGRAGGDTQYF; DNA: TGTGCCATCAGTCAAGGCGGGAGGGCCGGTGGGGATACGCAGTATTTT
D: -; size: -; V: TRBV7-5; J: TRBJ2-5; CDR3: CARSLSNGTPEETQYF; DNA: TGTGCCAGAAGCTTAAGCAACGGGACTCCGGAAGAGACCCAGTACTTC
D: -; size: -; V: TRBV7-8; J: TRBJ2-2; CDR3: CASRPDYTNTGELFF; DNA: TGTGCCAGCAGGCCTGACTACACGAACACCGGGGAGCTGTTTTTT
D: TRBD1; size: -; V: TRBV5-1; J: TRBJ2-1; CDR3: CASSATGSSYNEQFF; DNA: TGCGCCAGCAGCGCGACAGGGAGCTCCTACAATGAGCAGTTCTTC
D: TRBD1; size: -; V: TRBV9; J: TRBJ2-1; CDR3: CASSTSGTDYNEQFF; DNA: TGTGCCAGCAGCACCTCCGGGACAGACTACAATGAGCAGTTCTTC
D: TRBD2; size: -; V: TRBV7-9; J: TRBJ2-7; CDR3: CASSFRAGAHEQYF; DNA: TGTGCCAGCAGCTTTCGAGCGGGAGCCCACGAGCAGTACTTC
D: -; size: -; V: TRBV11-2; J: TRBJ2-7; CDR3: CASSLVPSVLEQYF; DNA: TGTGCCAGCAGCTTAGTCCCTAGCGTGTTGGAGCAGTACTTC
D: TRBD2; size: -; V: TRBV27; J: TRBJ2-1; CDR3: CASSPTSGDYNEQFF; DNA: TGTGCCAGCAGTCCGACTAGCGGGGATTACAATGAGCAGTTCTTC
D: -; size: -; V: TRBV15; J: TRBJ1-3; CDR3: CATSRDRSAGNTIYF; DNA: TGTGCCACCAGCAGAGACCGGAGTGCTGGAAACACCATATATTTT
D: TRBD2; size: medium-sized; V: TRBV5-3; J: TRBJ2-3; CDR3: CARSLVRGGDTQYF; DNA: TGTGCCAGAAGCTTGGTTAGGGGAGGGGATACGCAGTATTTT
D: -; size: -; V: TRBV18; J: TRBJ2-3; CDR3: CASSGGRADTQYF; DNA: TGTGCCAGCTCTGGAGGGCGGGCAGATACGCAGTATTTT
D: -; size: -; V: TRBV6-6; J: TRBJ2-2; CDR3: CASRPPLRTNGGELFF; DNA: TGTGCCAGCCGTCCGCCTCTACGAACTAATGGAGGGGAGCTGTTTTTT
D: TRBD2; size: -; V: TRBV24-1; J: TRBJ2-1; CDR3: CATRSGPGLAGGYNEQFF; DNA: TGTGCCACCAGAAGTGGGCCGGGACTAGCGGGAGGGTACAATGAGCAGTTCTTC
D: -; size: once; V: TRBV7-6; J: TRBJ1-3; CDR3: CASSLARPSGNTIYF; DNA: TGTGCCAGCAGCTTGGCCAGGCCCTCTGGAAACACCATATATTTT
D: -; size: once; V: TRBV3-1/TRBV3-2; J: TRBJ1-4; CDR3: CASSLPGFDEKLFF; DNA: TGTGCCAGCAGCCTTCCAGGGTTCGATGAAAAACTGTTTTTT